This T cell receptor beta chain originates from a study of blood T cell repertoires in COVID-19. Study details: PBMCs, B-cell-depleted T cells, or T cells were the source of the cDNA or gDNA that made up the material.

V was pared by 5 bases and J by 3 bases, with 11 bases between. The CDR3 has 13 amino acids. Germline V lookup: CDR1 SGHNT, CDR2 YENEEA. Authors' data handling: Nucleated cell counts were estimated from reference gene primer amplification. Here immunoSEQ multiplex PCR was the method, and the copy in TCRdb shows in-frame clones only, minus some. The V and J calls and clone size were taken over from that table, and D and trimming were inferred from the DNA. Here the sample spans approximately 280,000 clones, around 86% being singletons. Sequenced sample: peripheral blood. This chain joins TRBV11-3 and TRBJ2-7, with a possible D match to TRBD2 (6 bases). This receptor was obtained from a woman in her 30s who had recovered from COVID-19. The CDR3: CASSKAGIYEQYF. The CDR3 coding sequence is TGTGCCAGCAGCAAAGCGGGTATCTACGAGCAGTACTTC. Full variable domain (missing parts from reference TRBV11-3 and TRBJ2-7): EAGVVQSPRYKIIEKKQPVAFWCNPISGHNTLYWYLQNLGQGPELLIRYENEEAVDDSQLPKDRFSAERLKGVDSTLKIQPAELGDSAVYLCASSKAGIYEQYFGPGTRLTVT.